The rows below give T cell receptor beta chains drawn from one sample of a study of cytomegalovirus exposure and HLA in healthy donors. Sequencing used immunoSEQ multiplex PCR; TCRdb keeps in-frame clones, though not all of them. Recorded for this sample: more than 50,000 clones. Material: PBMCs. These receptors came from a woman aged 35 to 49 in good health and CMV-seronegative. The conserved cysteine and the conserved F or W are not part of the CDR3 here. The D gene is left open where the match is weak.

D gene	V gene	CDR3 protein
TRBD2	TRBV7-6	ASSLVAGVAGELF
NA	TRBV28	ASSFNRNYGYT
TRBD2	TRBV11-2	ASSLVLPAGRETQY
TRBD1	TRBV19	ASSMNSGGWETQY
NA	TRBV9	ASSVGRGNYGYT
TRBD1	TRBV7-8	ASSSGTGYSPLH
TRBD1	TRBV6-1	ASNRQGADQPQH
TRBD1	TRBV6-5	ASGRDRMNYGYT
TRBD2	TRBV6-5	ASSYSFGLVNGEQY
TRBD2	TRBV4-2	ASSQISTSGRGDLGTQY
NA	TRBV6-5	ASSPGFSTEAF
TRBD2	TRBV4-3	ASSLRVGLVSYNEQF
NA	TRBV29-1	SVEDNAYGYT
NA	TRBV19	ASSATVATNEKLF
NA	TRBV18	ASSPGGNYGYT
TRBD1	TRBV28	ASSRDRGGYT
TRBD1	TRBV18	ASSPGTASTDTQY
NA	TRBV9	ASSVEWRGYT
TRBD2	TRBV19	ASSLTSGRYNEQF
TRBD2	TRBV5-6	ASSLAGVSYEQY
NA	TRBV5-1	ASSLVDSSTDTQY
TRBD2	TRBV5-1	ASSYGLAGGSKPDTQY
TRBD2	TRBV5-6	ASSRQAGTSGRKTYEQY
NA	TRBV5-1	ASSLQGTSYEQY
NA	TRBV18	ASSPPQGEAF
TRBD2	TRBV30	ALRGGTNTGELF
TRBD1	TRBV5-6	ASSLGGMTGYGEQY
TRBD2	TRBV4-2	ASSQDPGGRAADTQY
NA	TRBV30	AWSLEGGRVKQY
TRBD1	TRBV7-2	ASSVGQGDGYT
TRBD1	TRBV6-5	ASSSSGQGADTQY
NA	TRBV11-2	ASSLSSGAF
TRBD1	TRBV4-3	ASSQTGNNYGYT
NA	TRBV19	ASPDSTGANVLT
TRBD1	TRBV15	ATSRAQGRSPLH
NA	TRBV5-1	ASSFEGAGSWH
TRBD2	TRBV28	ASDQLAGGEQF
TRBD1	TRBV18	ASSPGQGVSGYT
NA	TRBV18	ASSPSLVESQPQH
TRBD2	TRBV19	ASSPVAGTYEQY
NA	TRBV18	ASSPTGATNYGYT
NA	TRBV5-5	ASSFLADTQY
NA	TRBV6-5	ASKIGGDQPQH
NA	TRBV28	ASSLRPRDGYT
NA	TRBV6-5	ASSSYRGSPLH
TRBD2	TRBV5-4	ASSLGGGLEHYNEQF
TRBD1	TRBV5-1	ASRADRGRYGYT
NA	TRBV6-5	ASSYQRTADGYT